The TCR beta chain under discussion was sequenced for a study of T cells in Graves' hyperthyroidism and ophthalmopathy. PBMCs were collected from an approximately 9.3 ml volume of fresh peripheral blood. Authors of the study amplified TCR beta CDR3 regions from RNA transcripts. During a first-round RT-PCR of the TCR CDR3, the HTBI primer set was used. TCRdb re-analysed the multiplex PCR reads in MiXCR, keeping a single row per CDR3 protein. The sample has approximately 410,000 distinct CDR3 sequences; 14% to 15% are singletons. Worth noting for this clonotype: Its antigen remains unidentified.

Whole-study results and caveats: Ophthalmopathy, which appeared later, was predicted by the model a median about 6 months before onset.

V shed 4 bases, J shed 6 bases, and the junction held 11 bases outside the gene matches. Germline CDR1 reads SGHDT; CDR2 reads YYEEEE. The CDR3 contains 15 residues. The TCR was taken from a man between 18 and 29 years old with Graves' ophthalmopathy. The specimen sequenced was blood. V usage is TRBV5-6 and J usage is TRBJ1-1, with 8 nucleotides matching TRBD1. CDR3 sequence: CASSRGQDRVAEAFF. The CDR3 region has the DNA TGTGCCAGCAGCCGGGGACAGGACAGGGTCGCTGAAGCTTTCTTT.